The following is a T cell receptor (beta chain) sequence with its context. This clonotype has more than one count but fewer than ten. Its antigen remains unidentified. Per-base quality was not reported, and no clone a single base away is much larger than it. CDR1 and CDR2, per the germline V gene, are SGHTA and FQGTGA. Relative to germline, V is missing 5 bases and J is missing 6 bases, with 10 bases of the junction outside any gene match. The cysteine opens and the phenylalanine closes a CDR3 of 15 amino acids. CDR3 DNA only is kept here, 45 bases in frame from base 1. This specimen belongs to a study of early T cells in non-severe SARS-CoV-2 infection (dated by TCRdb to the early 2020s). With respect to the entire study: TCR sequencing used bulk RNA from unsorted whole blood, so alpha and beta chains could not be paired.

Libraries were prepared through 5' RACE. TCRdb lists the instrument as NextSeq 500. In the TCR library protocol, unique molecular identifiers were attached to individual cDNA molecules to correct for PCR bias and sequencing error. Both TCR alpha and beta chains were sequenced, and tight co-correlation was observed between alpha and beta sequence abundances in each sample. The study's own analysis went as follows. Decombinator V4 was used to annotate TCR sequences for V gene, J gene and CDR3. Expanded TCRs were defined as changing significantly between any two time points under a Poisson model with p below 0.0001. TCR abundances were normalised to the total number of TCRs sequenced per sample and were expressed as counts per million. TRAV1-2 paired with TRAJ12, TRAJ20 or TRAJ33 defined MAIT TCRs, while TRAV10 paired with TRAJ18 defined iNKT TCRs. VDJdb, accessed on 1 November 2021, was searched for TCRs annotated for CMV, EBV and SARS-CoV-2, and TCRs annotated for more than one antigen were excluded. Through fastp at Q25 and MiXCR, TCRdb rebuilt clones from the public reads, retaining in-frame beta chains. Each entry is one CDR3 protein sequence, shown with its most common DNA and genes. TCRdb assigned the V and J calls; the authors' analysis was not used. For this sample there are fewer than 80,000 distinct CDR3 sequences; about 10% appear just once. The ten largest clones add up to 5.5% to 7% of the sample.

What the work shows at the level of the full study, not this receptor alone: VDJdb matching was skewed toward anti-spike CD8 responses, so virus-specific expansions were likely underestimated and private and CD4 specificities were missed.

The study was a case-control design nested within a healthcare worker cohort in London, UK, with weekly nasopharyngeal swab PCR tests and blood sampling. Healthcare workers were enrolled in the week of the UK lockdown, from 23 to 31 March 2020, and were followed every week for up to about 15 weeks. Input material: whole blood. This chain joins TRBV7-3 to TRBJ2-1, with 7 junctional bases fitting TRBD2. This receptor was taken from an adult who was a healthcare worker with PCR-confirmed SARS-CoV-2 infection or an uninfected control (not recorded which). The CDR3 sequence is CASSAGSGAGNEQFF. The DNA sequence reads TGTGCCAGCAGCGCGGGCAGCGGGGCTGGCAATGAGCAGTTCTTC.